This T cell receptor beta chain was identified during a study of shared clonotypes between healthy human individuals. Repertoires were generated with immunoSEQ multiplex PCR, while TCRdb's copy carries only in-frame clones and drops some. The repertoire holds about 480,000 clones, approximately 79% seen once, with approximately 12% in the top ten. The V end was cut by 2 bases, the J end by 10 bases, with 9 bases between. The CDR3 is made up of 12 amino acids. CDR1 is SGHTA and CDR2 is FQGNSA in the germline V gene. The rearrangement joins TRBV7-2 to TRBJ2-1; no firm D call. The sequence was obtained from a woman aged 35 to 49 in good health. Some clones in this sample may be carry-over from other donors' samples. Sequencing was carried out using PBMCs. DNA of the CDR3: TGTGCCAGCAGCTTATCGGCATTGGAGCAGTTCTTC. It encodes CASSLSALEQFF. Full variable domain (outside the CDR3, taken from reference TRBV7-2 and TRBJ2-1): GAGVSQSPSNKVTEKGKDVELRCDPISGHTALYWYRQSLGQGLEFLIYFQGNSAPDKSGLPSDRFSAERTGGSVSTLTIQRTQQEDSAVYLCASSLSALEQFFGPGTRLTVL.